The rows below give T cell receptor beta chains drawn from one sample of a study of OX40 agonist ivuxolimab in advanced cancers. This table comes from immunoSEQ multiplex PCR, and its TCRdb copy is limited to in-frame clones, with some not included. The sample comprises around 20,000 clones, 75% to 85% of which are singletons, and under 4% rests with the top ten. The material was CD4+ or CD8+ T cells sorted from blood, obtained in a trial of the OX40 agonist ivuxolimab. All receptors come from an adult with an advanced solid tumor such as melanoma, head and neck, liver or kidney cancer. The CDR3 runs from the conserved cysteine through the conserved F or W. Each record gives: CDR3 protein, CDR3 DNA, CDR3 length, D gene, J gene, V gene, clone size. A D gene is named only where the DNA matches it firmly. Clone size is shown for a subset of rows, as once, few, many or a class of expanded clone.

CASSFGGLSYNSPLHF	TGTGCCAGCAGTTTCGGGGGATTAAGCTATAATTCACCCCTCCACTTT	16	NA	TRBJ1-6	TRBV28	NA
CASSLFRGATNYGYTF	TGTGCCAGCAGCCTCTTCAGGGGGGCTACTAACTATGGCTACACCTTC	16	TRBD1	TRBJ1-2	TRBV28	NA
CSVTTALLPGASGNTIYF	TGCAGCGTTACCACCGCTCTGTTGCCCGGGGCCTCTGGAAACACCATATATTTT	18	NA	TRBJ1-3	TRBV29-1	NA
CASSLALGLNTIYF	TGTGCCAGCAGCTTAGCGTTGGGGTTAAACACCATATATTTT	14	NA	TRBJ1-3	TRBV7-2	NA
CASKFSINNEQFF	TGCGCCAGCAAATTTTCTATCAACAATGAGCAGTTCTTC	13	NA	TRBJ2-1	TRBV5-1	NA
CASSDSSYGYTF	TGTGCCAGCAGTGACTCGAGCTATGGCTACACCTTC	12	NA	TRBJ1-2	TRBV2	NA
CASSLRFSYEQYF	TGTGCCAGCAGCTTGAGGTTCTCCTACGAGCAGTACTTC	13	NA	TRBJ2-7	TRBV5-4	NA
CASSAEGWMTEAFF	TGTGCCAGCAGTGCTGAGGGATGGATGACTGAAGCTTTCTTT	14	NA	TRBJ1-1	TRBV6-1	NA
CASSPNRWGLVPGANVLTF	TGTGCCAGCAGTCCCAATCGGTGGGGGCTTGTTCCTGGGGCCAACGTCCTGACTTTC	19	NA	TRBJ2-6	TRBV28	NA
CASSIIAGGSDTQYF	TGTGCCAGTAGTATCATAGCGGGAGGGTCAGATACGCAGTATTTT	15	TRBD2	TRBJ2-3	TRBV19	NA
CASSVASDGYTF	TGTGCCAGCAGCGTAGCTTCTGATGGCTACACCTTC	12	NA	TRBJ1-2	TRBV9	NA
CAISESSEGGYTF	TGTGCCATCAGTGAGTCGTCAGAGGGTGGCTACACCTTC	13	NA	TRBJ1-2	TRBV10-3	few
CASSDGTQGIRYGYTF	TGTGCCAGCAGTGATGGGACACAGGGGATTAGGTATGGCTACACCTTC	16	TRBD1	TRBJ1-2	TRBV25-1	once
CASSLLSTDTQYF	TGTGCCAGCAGCCTACTCTCCACGGATACGCAGTATTTT	13	NA	TRBJ2-3	TRBV11-3	NA
CASSAQGLGYTF	TGTGCCAGCTCCGCACAGGGATTAGGCTACACCTTC	12	NA	TRBJ1-2	TRBV27	NA
CASILTSGSTDTQYF	TGTGCCAGCATCCTGACTAGCGGTAGCACAGATACGCAGTATTTT	15	TRBD2	TRBJ2-3	TRBV6-6	NA
CSVPGMGFTEAFF	TGCAGCGTCCCGGGGATGGGATTCACTGAAGCTTTCTTT	13	NA	TRBJ1-1	TRBV29-1	few
CASSRNGQGGYEQYF	TGCGCCAGCAGCCGAAACGGACAGGGAGGATACGAGCAGTACTTC	15	TRBD1	TRBJ2-7	TRBV4-3	NA
CASSGLGEQYF	TGCGCCAGCAGTGGCCTCGGGGAGCAGTACTTC	11	NA	TRBJ2-7	TRBV10-1	NA
CASSLAETGADYGYTF	TGTGCCAGCAGCTTGGCCGAGACAGGGGCAGACTATGGCTACACCTTC	16	TRBD1	TRBJ1-2	TRBV5-6	once
CASGFSVRVGGYTF	TGTGCTAGTGGTTTCTCCGTCAGGGTAGGCGGCTACACCTTC	14	NA	TRBJ1-2	TRBV12-5	NA
CASSPGGAYGYTF	TGTGCCAGCAGTCCGGGGGGGGCCTATGGCTACACCTTC	13	NA	TRBJ1-2	TRBV6-5	NA
CASSELALDFTEAFF	TGTGCCAGCAGTGAATTGGCACTGGATTTCACTGAAGCTTTCTTT	15	NA	TRBJ1-1	TRBV2	NA
CAIRGGGVLSSYEQYF	TGTGCCATTCGAGGGGGAGGGGTCCTGAGCTCCTACGAGCAGTACTTC	16	NA	TRBJ2-7	TRBV7-2	NA
CASRTGRGDYEQYF	TGTGCCAGCAGGACGGGCAGAGGGGACTACGAGCAGTACTTC	14	NA	TRBJ2-7	TRBV6-5	NA
CASSLGDRGTEAFF	TGTGCCAGCAGTTTAGGTGACAGGGGGACTGAAGCTTTCTTT	14	TRBD1	TRBJ1-1	TRBV28	NA
CAWSLGSDTQYF	TGTGCCTGGAGTTTGGGGTCAGATACGCAGTATTTT	12	NA	TRBJ2-3	TRBV30	NA
CASSPGLGMNTEAFF	TGTGCCAGCTCACCTGGGTTGGGTATGAACACTGAAGCTTTCTTT	15	NA	TRBJ1-1	TRBV18	few
CASSARLAGRSLYEQYF	TGTGCCAGCAGCGCGCGACTAGCGGGCCGATCCCTATACGAGCAGTACTTC	17	TRBD2	TRBJ2-7	TRBV7-2	NA
CASIDRERNIQYF	TGTGCCAGCATTGACAGGGAACGGAACATTCAGTACTTC	13	TRBD1	TRBJ2-4	TRBV28	NA
CSFYSYGNTGELFF	TGCAGCTTTTACAGCTACGGGAACACCGGGGAGCTGTTTTTT	14	NA	TRBJ2-2	TRBV29-1	NA
CASSLVQGAPGELFF	TGTGCCAGCAGCTTAGTACAGGGGGCGCCCGGGGAGCTGTTTTTT	15	TRBD1	TRBJ2-2	TRBV7-2	NA
CATRANGNNEQFF	TGTGCCACCAGGGCGAACGGGAACAATGAGCAGTTCTTC	13	NA	TRBJ2-1	TRBV15	NA
CASSYSVDTEAFF	TGTGCCAGCAGTTACTCGGTTGACACTGAAGCTTTCTTT	13	NA	TRBJ1-1	TRBV6-5	NA
CAWSVGLAREQFF	TGTGCCTGGAGTGTAGGGCTAGCGCGTGAGCAGTTCTTC	13	NA	TRBJ2-1	TRBV30	NA
CASSLQGWEQYF	TGTGCCAGCAGCTTGCAGGGGTGGGAGCAGTACTTC	12	NA	TRBJ2-7	TRBV7-9	NA
CASSPRAPGTASEAFF	TGTGCCAGCTCACCTAGGGCCCCCGGGACAGCGTCTGAAGCTTTCTTT	16	TRBD1	TRBJ1-1	TRBV18	NA
CASSPKRQGWTTEAFF	TGTGCCAGCAGCCCCAAGCGACAGGGTTGGACCACTGAAGCTTTCTTT	16	TRBD1	TRBJ1-1	TRBV9	few
CASKLGETQYF	TGCGCCAGCAAGCTGGGGGAGACCCAGTACTTC	11	NA	TRBJ2-5	TRBV10-2	few
CAWSTYSTHRGAVF	TGTGCCTGGAGTACCTACTCGACCCACCGGGGAGCTGTTTTT	14	NA	TRBJ2-2	TRBV30	NA
CASSDSFGTPGNEQFF	TGTGCCAGCAGTGACTCCTTCGGGACTCCAGGGAATGAGCAGTTCTTC	16	NA	TRBJ2-1	TRBV6-4	NA
CASSLRHGVTDTQYF	TGTGCCAGCAGCTTAAGGCACGGGGTCACAGATACGCAGTATTTT	15	NA	TRBJ2-3	TRBV7-2	NA
CASSLQQGPNYGYTF	TGTGCCAGCAGCTTACAACAGGGGCCTAACTATGGCTACACCTTC	15	TRBD1	TRBJ1-2	TRBV6-1	NA
CAWSPRRVDEQFF	TGTGCCTGGAGTCCAAGGAGGGTAGATGAGCAGTTCTTC	13	NA	TRBJ2-1	TRBV30	NA
CASSSRRTGNSWTEAFF	TGTGCCAGCAGCTCCAGACGGACAGGGAATTCATGGACTGAAGCTTTCTTT	17	TRBD1	TRBJ1-1	TRBV7-9	NA
CAISEPTRQGANTEAFF	TGTGCCATCAGTGAGCCCACCCGACAGGGGGCGAACACTGAAGCTTTCTTT	17	TRBD1	TRBJ1-1	TRBV10-3	NA
CASSYWGEETQYF	TGTGCCAGCAGTTACTGGGGAGAAGAGACCCAGTACTTC	13	NA	TRBJ2-5	TRBV6-5	NA
CASSLRQGINQPQHF	TGTGCCAGCAGCTTGAGACAGGGGATAAATCAGCCCCAGCATTTT	15	TRBD1	TRBJ1-5	TRBV6-5	NA
CSVLGGTGGGNTIYF	TGCAGCGTTCTTGGGGGGACAGGTGGTGGAAACACCATATATTTT	15	TRBD1	TRBJ1-3	TRBV29-1	NA
CASSRAGGSNTGELFF	TGCGCCAGCAGTCGGGCGGGAGGTTCGAACACCGGGGAGCTGTTTTTT	16	TRBD2	TRBJ2-2	TRBV10-1	NA
CASSLRREDDDTQYF	TGTGCCAGCAGCTTAAGACGGGAGGACGACGATACGCAGTATTTT	15	TRBD2	TRBJ2-3	TRBV7-3	few
CASSLGGVGNIQYF	TGCGCCAGCAGCTTGGGAGGGGTGGGAAACATTCAGTACTTC	14	NA	TRBJ2-4	TRBV5-1	NA
CASSPDHNEQFF	TGTGCCAGCAGCCCCGACCACAATGAGCAGTTCTTC	12	NA	TRBJ2-1	TRBV9	NA
CASSQDKYGGGYTF	TGCGCCAGCAGCCAAGATAAATATGGGGGAGGCTACACCTTC	14	NA	TRBJ1-2	TRBV4-3	NA
CASSLGTGNYEQYF	TGTGCCAGCAGCCTTGGGACAGGGAACTACGAGCAGTACTTC	14	TRBD1	TRBJ2-7	TRBV9	NA
CASSLDLLGRTEAFF	TGTGCCAGCAGCTTGGATCTTCTGGGGAGGACTGAAGCTTTCTTT	15	NA	TRBJ1-1	TRBV5-4	NA
CASSLGPGGAETQYF	TGTGCCAGCAGCTTGGGACCCGGGGGCGCGGAGACCCAGTACTTC	15	NA	TRBJ2-5	TRBV5-6	once
CASSEYGRDRTQYF	TGTGCCAGCAGTGAATACGGCAGGGATCGAACCCAGTACTTC	14	NA	TRBJ2-5	TRBV6-1	NA
CASSLAGSSYNEQFF	TGTGCCAGCAGCTTAGCGGGGAGTTCCTACAATGAGCAGTTCTTC	15	NA	TRBJ2-1	TRBV7-2	NA